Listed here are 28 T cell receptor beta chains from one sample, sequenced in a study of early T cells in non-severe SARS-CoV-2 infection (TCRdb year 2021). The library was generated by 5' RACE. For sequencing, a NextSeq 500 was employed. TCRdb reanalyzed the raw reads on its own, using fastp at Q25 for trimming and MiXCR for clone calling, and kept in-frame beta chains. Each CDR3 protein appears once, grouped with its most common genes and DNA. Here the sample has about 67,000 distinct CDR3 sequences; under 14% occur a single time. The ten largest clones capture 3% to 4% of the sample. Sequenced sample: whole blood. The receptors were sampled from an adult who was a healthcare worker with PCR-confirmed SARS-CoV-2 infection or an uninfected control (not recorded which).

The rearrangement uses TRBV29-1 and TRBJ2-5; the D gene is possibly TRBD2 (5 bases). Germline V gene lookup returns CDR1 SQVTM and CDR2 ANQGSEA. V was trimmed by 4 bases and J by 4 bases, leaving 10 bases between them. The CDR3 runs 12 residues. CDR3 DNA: TGCAGCGTTGCGCTAGCCGGAGAGACCCAGTACTTC. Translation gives CSVALAGETQYF.

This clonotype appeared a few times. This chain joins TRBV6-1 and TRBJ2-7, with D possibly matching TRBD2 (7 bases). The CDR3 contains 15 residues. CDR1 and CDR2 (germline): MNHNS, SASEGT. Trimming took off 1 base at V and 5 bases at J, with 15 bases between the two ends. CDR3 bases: TGTGCCAGCAGTGAAGGCGGGGGCTTTCCGAACGAGCAGTACTTC. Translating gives CASSEGGGFPNEQYF.

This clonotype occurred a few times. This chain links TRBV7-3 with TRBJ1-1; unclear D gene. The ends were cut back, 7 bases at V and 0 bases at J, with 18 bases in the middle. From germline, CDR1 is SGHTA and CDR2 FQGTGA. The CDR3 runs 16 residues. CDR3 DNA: TGTGCCAGCACCCTGGCAGTCATCGGGATGAACACTGAAGCTTTCTTT. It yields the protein CASTLAVIGMNTEAFF.

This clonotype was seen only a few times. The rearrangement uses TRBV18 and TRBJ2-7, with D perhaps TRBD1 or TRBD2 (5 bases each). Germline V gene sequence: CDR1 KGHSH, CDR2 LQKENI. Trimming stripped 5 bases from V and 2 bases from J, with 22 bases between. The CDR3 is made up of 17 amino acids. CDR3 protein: CASSSGNLRDGAYEQYF. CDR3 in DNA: TGTGCCAGCTCATCCGGAAACCTCCGGGACGGAGCCTACGAGCAGTACTTC.

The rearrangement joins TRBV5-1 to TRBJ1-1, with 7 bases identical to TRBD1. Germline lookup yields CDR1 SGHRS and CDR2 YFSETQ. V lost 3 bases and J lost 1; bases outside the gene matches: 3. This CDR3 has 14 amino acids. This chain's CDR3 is CASSSGQKNTEAFF. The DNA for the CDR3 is TGCGCCAGCAGCTCGGGACAGAAGAACACTGAAGCTTTCTTT.

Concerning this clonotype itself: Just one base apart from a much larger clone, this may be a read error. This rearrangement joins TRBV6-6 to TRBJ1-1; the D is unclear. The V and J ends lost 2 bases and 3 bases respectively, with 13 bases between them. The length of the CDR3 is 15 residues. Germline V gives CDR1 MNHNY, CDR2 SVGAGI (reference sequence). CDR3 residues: CASSYPRGMDTEAFF. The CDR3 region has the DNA TGTGCCAGCAGTTACCCCCGCGGGATGGACACTGAAGCTTTCTTT.

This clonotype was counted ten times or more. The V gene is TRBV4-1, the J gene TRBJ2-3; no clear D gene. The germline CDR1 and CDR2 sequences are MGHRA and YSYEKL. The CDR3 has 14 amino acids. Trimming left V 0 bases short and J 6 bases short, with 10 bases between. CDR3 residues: CASSQEANSDTQYF. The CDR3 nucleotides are TGCGCCAGCAGCCAAGAAGCGAACTCGGATACGCAGTATTTT.

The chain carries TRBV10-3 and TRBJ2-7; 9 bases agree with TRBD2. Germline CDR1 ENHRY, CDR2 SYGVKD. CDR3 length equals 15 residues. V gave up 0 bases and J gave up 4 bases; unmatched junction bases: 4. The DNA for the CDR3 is TGTGCCATCAGTGAGTCGAAGACTAGCGGTTACGAGCAGTACTTC. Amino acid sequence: CAISESKTSGYEQYF.

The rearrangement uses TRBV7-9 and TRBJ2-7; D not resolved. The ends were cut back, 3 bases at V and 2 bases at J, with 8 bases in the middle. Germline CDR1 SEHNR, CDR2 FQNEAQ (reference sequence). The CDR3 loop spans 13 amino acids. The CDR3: CASSFEGTYEQYF. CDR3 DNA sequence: TGTGCCAGCAGCTTTGAAGGGACCTACGAGCAGTACTTC.

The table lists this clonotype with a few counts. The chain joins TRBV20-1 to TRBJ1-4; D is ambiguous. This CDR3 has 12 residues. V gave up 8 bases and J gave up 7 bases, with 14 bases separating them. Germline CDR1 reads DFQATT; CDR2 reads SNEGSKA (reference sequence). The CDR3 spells CSPWSLAEKLFF. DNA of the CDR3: TGCAGTCCTTGGTCGCTGGCTGAAAAACTGTTTTTT.

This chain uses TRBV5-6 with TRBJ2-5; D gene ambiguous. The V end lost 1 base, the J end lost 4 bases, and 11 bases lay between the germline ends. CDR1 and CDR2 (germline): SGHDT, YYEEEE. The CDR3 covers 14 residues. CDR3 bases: TGTGCCAGCAGCTTGTTGTCACCGATAGAGACCCAGTACTTC. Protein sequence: CASSLLSPIETQYF.

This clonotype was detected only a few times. CDR3 sequence (DNA): TGCAGTGCTAGAGCCGGGACGGGAAACACCGGGGAGCTGTTTTTT. Encoded protein: CSARAGTGNTGELFF. The gene calls are TRBV20-1 and TRBJ2-2; D tentatively fits TRBD1 or TRBD2 (5 bases each). CDR1 and CDR2 from the germline V gene are DFQATT and SNEGSKA (reference sequence). The CDR3 sequence is 15 residues long. The V and J ends lost 1 base and 2 bases respectively, with 11 bases between them.

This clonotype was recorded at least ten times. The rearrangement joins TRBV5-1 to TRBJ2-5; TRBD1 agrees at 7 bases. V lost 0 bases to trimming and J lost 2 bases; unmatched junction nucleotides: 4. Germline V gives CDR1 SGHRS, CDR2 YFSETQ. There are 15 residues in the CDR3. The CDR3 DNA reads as TGCGCCAGCAGCTTGGGGCAGGGGGTGCAAGAGACCCAGTACTTC. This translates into CASSLGQGVQETQYF.

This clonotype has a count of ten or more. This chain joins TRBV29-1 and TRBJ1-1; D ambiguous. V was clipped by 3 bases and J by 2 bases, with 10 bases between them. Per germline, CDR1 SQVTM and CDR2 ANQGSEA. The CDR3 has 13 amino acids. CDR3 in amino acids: CSVETDTNTEAFF. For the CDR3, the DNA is TGCAGCGTTGAGACGGATACTAACACTGAAGCTTTCTTT.

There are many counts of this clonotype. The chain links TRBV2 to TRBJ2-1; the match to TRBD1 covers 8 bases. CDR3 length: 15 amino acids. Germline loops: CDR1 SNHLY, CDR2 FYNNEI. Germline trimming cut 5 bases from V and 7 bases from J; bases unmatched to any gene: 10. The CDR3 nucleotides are TGTGCCAGCAGTTCCCAGGGGGCCCCGAAGAATGAGCAGTTCTTC. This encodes CASSSQGAPKNEQFF.

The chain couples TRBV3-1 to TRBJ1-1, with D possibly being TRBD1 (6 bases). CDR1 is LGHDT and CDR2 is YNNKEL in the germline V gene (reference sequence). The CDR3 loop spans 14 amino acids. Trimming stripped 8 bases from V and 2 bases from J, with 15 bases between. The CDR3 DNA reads TGTGCCAGCCACCCCAGGGGTTCTAACACTGAAGCTTTCTTT. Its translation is CASHPRGSNTEAFF.

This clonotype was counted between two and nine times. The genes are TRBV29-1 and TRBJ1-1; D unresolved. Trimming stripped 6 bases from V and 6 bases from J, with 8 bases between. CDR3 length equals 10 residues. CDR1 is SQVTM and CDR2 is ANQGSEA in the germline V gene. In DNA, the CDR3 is TGCAGCGTGACCTCACCTGAAGCTTTCTTT. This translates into CSVTSPEAFF.

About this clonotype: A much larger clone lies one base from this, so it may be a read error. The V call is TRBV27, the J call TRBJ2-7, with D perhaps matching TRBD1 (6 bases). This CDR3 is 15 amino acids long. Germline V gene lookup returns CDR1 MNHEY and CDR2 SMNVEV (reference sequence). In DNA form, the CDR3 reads TGTGCCAACAGTTTCGGCGCAGGGGTTACCTACGAGCAGTACTTC. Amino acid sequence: CANSFGAGVTYEQYF.

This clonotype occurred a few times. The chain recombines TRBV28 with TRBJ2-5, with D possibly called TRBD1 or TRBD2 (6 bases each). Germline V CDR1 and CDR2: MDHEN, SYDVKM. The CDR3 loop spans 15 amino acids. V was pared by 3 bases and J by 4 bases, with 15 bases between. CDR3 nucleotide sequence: TGTGCCAGCAGTTTCGGCCAACAGGGAGGAGAGACCCAGTACTTC. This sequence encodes CASSFGQQGGETQYF.

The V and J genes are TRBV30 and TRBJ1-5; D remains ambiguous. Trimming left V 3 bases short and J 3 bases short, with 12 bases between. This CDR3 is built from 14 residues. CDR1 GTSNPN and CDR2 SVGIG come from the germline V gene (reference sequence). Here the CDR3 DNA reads TGTGCCTGGAGCGTACCACACAACAATCAGCCCCAGCATTTT. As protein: CAWSVPHNNQPQHF.

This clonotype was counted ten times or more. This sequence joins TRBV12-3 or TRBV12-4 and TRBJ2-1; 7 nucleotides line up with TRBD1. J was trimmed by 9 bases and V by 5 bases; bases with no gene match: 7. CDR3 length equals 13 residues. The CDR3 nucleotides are TGTGCCAGCAGTGCGAAGGGGGCCAGTGAGCAGTTCTTC. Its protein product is CASSAKGASEQFF.

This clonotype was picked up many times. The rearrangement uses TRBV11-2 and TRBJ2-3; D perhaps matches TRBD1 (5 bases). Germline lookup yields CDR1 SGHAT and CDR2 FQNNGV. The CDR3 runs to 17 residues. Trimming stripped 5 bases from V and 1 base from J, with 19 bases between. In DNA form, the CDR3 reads TGTGCCAGCAGCCCAGATGCGGAAGGGGCGGGCACAGATACGCAGTATTTT. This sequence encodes CASSPDAEGAGTDTQYF.

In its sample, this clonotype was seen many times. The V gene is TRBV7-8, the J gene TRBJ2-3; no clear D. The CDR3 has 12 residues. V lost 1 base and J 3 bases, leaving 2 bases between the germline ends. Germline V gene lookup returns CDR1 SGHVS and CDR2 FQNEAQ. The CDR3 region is CASSLGTDTQYF. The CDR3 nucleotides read TGTGCCAGCAGCTTAGGAACAGATACGCAGTATTTT.

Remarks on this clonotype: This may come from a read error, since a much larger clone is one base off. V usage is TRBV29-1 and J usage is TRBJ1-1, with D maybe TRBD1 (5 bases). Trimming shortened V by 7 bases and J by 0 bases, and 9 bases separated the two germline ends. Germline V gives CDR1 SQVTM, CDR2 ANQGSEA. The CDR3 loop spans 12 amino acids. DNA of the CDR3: TGCAGCGGGAGACAGTTGAACACTGAAGCTTTCTTT. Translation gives CSGRQLNTEAFF.

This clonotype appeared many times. CDR3 DNA: TGTGCCAGCAGCTTAGCGGGGACAGGAGGCACCATATATTTT. This codes for CASSLAGTGGTIYF. The rearrangement links TRBV7-2 to TRBJ1-3, with TRBD1 matching over 8 bases. The J segment lost 9 bases and the V segment lost 0 bases, leaving 4 bases of the junction unmatched. Germline values: CDR1 SGHTA, CDR2 FQGNSA. The CDR3 totals 14 residues.

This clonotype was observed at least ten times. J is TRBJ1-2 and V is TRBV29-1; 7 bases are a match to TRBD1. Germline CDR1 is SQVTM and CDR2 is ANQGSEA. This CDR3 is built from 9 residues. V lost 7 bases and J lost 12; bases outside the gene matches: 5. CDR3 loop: CSADRHDTF. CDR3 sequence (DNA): TGCAGCGCGGACAGGCATGACACCTTC.

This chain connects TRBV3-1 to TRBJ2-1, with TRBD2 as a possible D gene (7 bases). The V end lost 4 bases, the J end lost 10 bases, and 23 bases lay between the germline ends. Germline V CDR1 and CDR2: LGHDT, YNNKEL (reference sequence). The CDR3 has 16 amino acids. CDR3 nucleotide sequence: TGTGCCAGCAGCCGTAAGGGGGGGGGCCCCTTCCCCGAGCAGTTCTTC. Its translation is CASSRKGGGPFPEQFF.

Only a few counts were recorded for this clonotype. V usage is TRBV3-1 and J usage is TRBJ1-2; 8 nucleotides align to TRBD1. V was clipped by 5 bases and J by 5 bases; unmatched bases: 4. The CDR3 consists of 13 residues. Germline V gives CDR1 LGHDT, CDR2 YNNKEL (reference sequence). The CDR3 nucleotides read TGTGCCAGCAGCTCGACAGGGGAATATGGCTACACCTTC. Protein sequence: CASSSTGEYGYTF.